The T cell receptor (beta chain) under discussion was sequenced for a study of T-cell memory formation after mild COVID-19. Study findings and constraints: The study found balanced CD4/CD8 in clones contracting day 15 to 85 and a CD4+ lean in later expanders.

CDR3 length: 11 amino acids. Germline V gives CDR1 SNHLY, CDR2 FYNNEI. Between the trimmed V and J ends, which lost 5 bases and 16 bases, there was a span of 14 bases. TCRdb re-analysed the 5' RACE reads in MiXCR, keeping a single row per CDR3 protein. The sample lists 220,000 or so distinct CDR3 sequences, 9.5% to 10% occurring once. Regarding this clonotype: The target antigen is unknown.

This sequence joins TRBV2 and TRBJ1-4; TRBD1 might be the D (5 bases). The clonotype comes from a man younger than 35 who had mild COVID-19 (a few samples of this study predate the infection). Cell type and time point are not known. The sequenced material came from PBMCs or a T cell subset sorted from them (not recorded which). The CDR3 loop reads CASSPMGVPFF. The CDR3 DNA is TGTGCCAGCAGTCCAATGGGGGTCCCGTTTTTT.